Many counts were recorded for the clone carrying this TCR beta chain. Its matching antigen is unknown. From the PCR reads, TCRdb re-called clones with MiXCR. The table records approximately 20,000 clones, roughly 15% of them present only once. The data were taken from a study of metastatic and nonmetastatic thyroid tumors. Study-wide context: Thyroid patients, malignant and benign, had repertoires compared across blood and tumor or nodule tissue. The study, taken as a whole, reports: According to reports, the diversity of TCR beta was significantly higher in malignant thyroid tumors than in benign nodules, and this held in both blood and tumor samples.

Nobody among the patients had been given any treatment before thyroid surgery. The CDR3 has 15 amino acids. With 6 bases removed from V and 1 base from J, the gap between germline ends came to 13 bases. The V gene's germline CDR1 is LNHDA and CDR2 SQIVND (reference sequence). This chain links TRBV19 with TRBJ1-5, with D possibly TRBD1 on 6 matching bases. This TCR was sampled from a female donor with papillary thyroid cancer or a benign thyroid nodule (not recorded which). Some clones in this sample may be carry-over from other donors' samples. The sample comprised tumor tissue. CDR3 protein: CASSEQGRSNQPQHF. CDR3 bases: TGTGCCAGTAGCGAACAGGGTAGAAGCAATCAGCCCCAGCATTTT.